Sequencing of this T cell receptor beta chain was carried out in a study of human versus mouse CDR3 diversity and MHC coevolution (dated 2017 in TCRdb). In the study overall: The immunoSEQ assay was reported to detect one in 200,000 T cells and to minimize amplification bias from multiplex PCR. Across the mouse and human samples, each sample yielded between roughly 0.6 x 10^7 and 1.8 x 10^7 valid reads. As a reference point for TCR selection on multiple MHC II alleles, the study used human naive CD4 T cell repertoires and compared them against human-TCR-locus transgenic mice that have a single MHC II. Three healthy volunteer blood donors were included in the human cohort, with one aged 30 to 40, one aged 40 to 49 and one aged 60 to 69 at collection. Results the study describes overall, beyond this receptor: Repertoire diversity was not regarded as directly comparable between humans and mice because human T cells were selected on more than five MHC II alleles. On average, humans had more CDR3 deletions and insertions than mice, indicating greater exonuclease and TdT activity. The lowest clonal inequality scores among all compared groups were observed in most of the three human donors. According to iCHAO1 estimates, humans had the largest TCR beta repertoire, around 1.7 million clonotypes, which was attributed likely to selection by multiple MHC II molecules.

The CDR1 and CDR2 encoded by the germline V gene (reference sequence) are WNHNN and SYGVQD. Between the V and J ends, shortened by 2 bases and 7 bases respectively, the junction contains 11 bases. The CDR3 sequence holds 13 residues, the cysteine and phenylalanine included. Of the read, only the CDR3 DNA is kept; its 39 bases are in frame from base 1. A remark on this clone: Its antigen is still unknown. No much larger clone is present one base from it, and per-base qualities are unavailable.

The QIAGEN blood and tissue kit was used to extract genomic DNA from sorted cells, and the DNA was quantified on a NanoDrop 1000. TCR alpha and beta chains were deep sequenced and quantified on the immunoSEQ platform using multiplex PCR of genomic DNA. Per the source publication's procedure: TCR sequences were annotated using IMGT gene and region definitions. As a stand-in for the preselection repertoire, out-of-frame rearrangements were used and set against in-frame clonotypes. The iCHAO1 estimator supplied with the immunoSEQ platform was used to estimate repertoire size. A Gini index based on the Lorenz curve was applied to in-frame amino acid clonotypes to measure clonal inequality. The intersect function in the R package tcR was used to count shared clonotypes, while the Jaccard index served to score similarity. The R prcomp function was used without normalization to run principal component analysis of V, J and V-J usage frequencies. Not all clones reach the TCRdb copy of this immuneACCESS table, which keeps in-frame sequences only. Checked studies attribute under half of the gap to unresolved V genes and leave the rest unexplained. That table gives V, J and clone size, and the DNA gave D and trimming. The sample profile shows around 77,000 clones; 92% of them were found once. Roughly 0.15% of the sample comes from the top ten.

Fluorescence-activated cell sorting was used to pull naive CD4 T cells, meaning cells that were CD45RO-negative and CD62L-positive, out of the PBMCs. Around 53 ml of fresh peripheral blood was collected from each donor, and PBMCs were isolated by Ficoll density centrifugation. All samples were sorted on a FACSAria III instrument and reached purity above 95%. The sequence derives from a person aged 30 to 69 in good health. The receptor chain draws on TRBV10-1 and TRBJ1-2; the D region possibly corresponds to TRBD1 (5 bases align). Sequencing was carried out using naive CD4+ T cells from blood. The cell subset or site label of this sample denotes: CD45RO-negative CD62L-positive naive CD4 T cells. CDR3 reads: CASSEGRVGGYTF. DNA sequence: TGCGCCAGCAGTGAGGGCAGGGTGGGTGGCTACACCTTC.